This T cell receptor beta chain was recorded in a study of OX40 agonist ivuxolimab in advanced cancers. Looking at the study overall: Patients were infused with ivuxolimab every 2 weeks at 0.01 to 10 mg/kg. The group had a mean age of approximately 60 years, ranged from roughly 20 to 80, and was 75% to 85% male. Study results and caveats: Low clonal expansion, among the lowest seen, marked partial responders at 0.1-3.0 mg/kg.

V shed 9 bases and J shed 7 bases, with 23 bases lying between them. This CDR3 has 15 residues. Germline CDR1 is SGHRS and CDR2 is YFSETQ. As regards this clone: The antigen is unknown.

Assay used: immunoSEQ multiplex PCR; TCRdb lists only in-frame clones, some missing. The table has approximately 68,000 clones, about nine tenths seen once. The TCR was taken from an adult with an advanced solid tumor such as melanoma, head and neck, liver or kidney cancer. The J gene is TRBJ2-1, the V gene TRBV5-1; TRBD2 is a possible D gene (6 bases). Source: CD4+ or CD8+ T cells sorted from blood, taken in a trial of the OX40 agonist ivuxolimab. The CDR3 sequence is CATQRGQRGNNEQFF. In nucleotides, the CDR3 is TGCGCCACCCAGAGAGGTCAGCGCGGGAATAATGAGCAGTTCTTC.